This is a list of T cell receptor beta chains from one sample in a study of shared clonotypes between healthy human individuals. Here immunoSEQ multiplex PCR was the method, and the copy in TCRdb shows in-frame clones only, minus some. Of millions of clones listed, 85% to 95% are singletons. The sample consisted of naive CD4+ T cells sorted from blood. The receptors derive from a man between 18 and 35 years old in good health. The CDR3 runs from the conserved cysteine through the conserved F or W. D genes are given only for firm matches. Size tells how often a clone was seen (once, few, many) or the class of an expanded clone, and some rows leave it out.

>TRBV6-1|-|TRBD1|TRBJ2-5
TGTGCCAGCAGGATCACAGGGGAAGAGACCCAGTACTTC
CASRITGEETQYF
>TRBV7-8|-|-|TRBJ2-5
TGTGCCAGCAGCTTAGTCGGACAGAAAACAGAGACCCAGTACTTC
CASSLVGQKTETQYF
>TRBV6-6|once|TRBD2|TRBJ2-7
TGTGCCAGCAGTTACCTAGCGGGAGATGACTACGAGCAGTACTTC
CASSYLAGDDYEQYF
>TRBV6-1|-|-|TRBJ1-2
TGTGCCAGCATGCGACTGTATGGCTACACCTTC
CASMRLYGYTF
>TRBV18|-|-|TRBJ2-2
TGTGCCAGCTCGGGGATGGGACAGAACACCGGGGAGCTGTTTTTT
CASSGMGQNTGELFF
>TRBV5-1|-|-|TRBJ1-2
TGCGCCAGCAGCTTGCTCGAAACAGGGCCCTATGGCTACACCTTC
CASSLLETGPYGYTF
>TRBV6-1|-|-|TRBJ2-1
TGTGCCAGCAGTGCCAACCTCCTGCTAGCTACGGAGCAGTTCTTC
CASSANLLLATEQFF
>TRBV5-4|-|-|TRBJ2-7
TGTGCCAGCAGCGGTCACCGGGACTTTCACTCCTACGAGCAGTACTTC
CASSGHRDFHSYEQYF
>TRBV5-1|-|TRBD1|TRBJ2-6
TGCGCCAGCAGCTTGTCCGGGAGTTTGGGACAGGGGGCCCGAAGCTCTGGGGCCAACGTCCTGACTTTC
CASSLSGSLGQGARSSGANVLTF
>TRBV19|-|-|TRBJ2-2
TGTGCCAGTACGGTGACGACGAACACCGGGGAGCTGTTTTTT
CASTVTTNTGELFF
>TRBV6-1|once|TRBD1|TRBJ2-1
TGTGCCAGCAGCCTCGCCGGGACAGGGTACAATGAGCAGTTCTTC
CASSLAGTGYNEQFF
>TRBV6-5|-|-|TRBJ2-1
TGTGCGGGAGCCGGGGCCTACAATGAGCAGTTCTTC
CAGAGAYNEQFF
>TRBV7-9|few|-|TRBJ2-2
TGTGCCAGCAGCTTGAGAGACATGCTGTTTTTT
CASSLRDMLFF
>TRBV27|-|-|TRBJ2-3
TGTGCCAGCAGTACGGACCGCCGCACAGATACGCAGTATTTT
CASSTDRRTDTQYF
>TRBV10-2|-|-|TRBJ1-2
TGCGCCAGCAGCCGCGACTCTTATGGCTACACCTTC
CASSRDSYGYTF
>TRBV2|-|-|TRBJ1-5
TGTGCCAGCAGTGAATCGGGGGTTAGCAATCAGCCCCAGCATTTT
CASSESGVSNQPQHF
>TRBV18|-|-|TRBJ1-5
TGTGCCAGCTCCCCTGGTCCGGTAGGCAATCAGCCCCAGCATTTT
CASSPGPVGNQPQHF
>TRBV19|-|TRBD2|TRBJ2-7
TGTGCCAGTAGTCAGCGGGAGGGTTCCTACGAGCAGTACTTC
CASSQREGSYEQYF
>TRBV28|-|TRBD1|TRBJ2-5
TGTGCCAGCAGTACCTTACAGGGGGCGATCTGGGAGACCCAGTACTTC
CASSTLQGAIWETQYF
>TRBV10-1|-|-|TRBJ2-1
TGCGCCAGCAGTGAGTCGGTGGGGCCCTACAATGAGCAGTTCTTC
CASSESVGPYNEQFF
>TRBV6-5|-|TRBD2|TRBJ2-5
TGTGCCAGCAGTTCTACTAGCGGGGGGAAGACCCAGTACTTC
CASSSTSGGKTQYF
>TRBV27|-|-|TRBJ2-7
TGTGCCAGCAGTTTCCGTACCGGGACAAAGACCTACGAGCAGTACTTC
CASSFRTGTKTYEQYF
>TRBV2|-|-|TRBJ2-5
TGTGCCAGCAGTAGAGGGGCCCGAGAGACCCAGTACTTC
CASSRGARETQYF
>TRBV28|-|TRBD1|TRBJ1-2
TGTGCCAGCAGCTTGAAGGGACAGCGGGCTTTTTATGGCTACACCTTC
CASSLKGQRAFYGYTF
>TRBV19|once|-|TRBJ1-6
TGTGCCAGTAGTACAGGGCCTAACTCCTATAATTCACCCCTCCACTTT
CASSTGPNSYNSPLHF
>TRBV2|-|-|TRBJ1-1
TGTGCCAGCAGAGTCGGTCTGAACACTGAAGCTTTCTTT
CASRVGLNTEAFF
>TRBV6-5|-|TRBD1|TRBJ2-7
TGTGCCAGCAGAAAACGTGGACAGGGTGCCTACGAGCAGTACTTC
CASRKRGQGAYEQYF
>TRBV5-1|-|TRBD2|TRBJ2-1
TGCGCCAGCAGCTTGTCGGGGGGTTCGGGCAGAACCTACAATGAGCAGTTCTTC
CASSLSGGSGRTYNEQFF
>TRBV30|-|TRBD1|TRBJ1-1
TGTGCCTGGAGTGTGGCAGGGGGTGAAGCTTTCTTT
CAWSVAGGEAFF
>TRBV7-2|once|TRBD1|TRBJ2-7
TGTGCCAGCTCGTCGGGACAGGGTTCCTACGAGCAGTACTTC
CASSSGQGSYEQYF
>TRBV2|once|-|TRBJ1-4
TGTGCCAGCAGTGAGACAGCCATCAATGAAAAACTGTTTTTT
CASSETAINEKLFF
>TRBV6-5|-|-|TRBJ1-6
TGTGCCAGCAAAAAAGAGTATAATTCACCCCTCCACTTT
CASKKEYNSPLHF
>TRBV27|-|-|TRBJ1-6
TGTGCCAGCAGCCGCGAGGGACAATATCTGAGATCACCCCTCCACTTT
CASSREGQYLRSPLHF
>TRBV28|-|-|TRBJ1-2
TGTGCCAGCAGTTTTATCAACCGAAACTATGGCTACACCTTC
CASSFINRNYGYTF
>TRBV6-5|once|-|TRBJ2-7
TGTGCCAGCAGTTACTCGACGGGGCCCTACGAGCAGTACTTC
CASSYSTGPYEQYF
>TRBV10-1|-|-|TRBJ1-1
TGCGCCAGCAGTGAGTCGGATATCGACAGGAACACTGAAGCTTTCTTT
CASSESDIDRNTEAFF
>TRBV6-5|-|TRBD1|TRBJ2-7
TGTGCCAGCAGTTCGGCGACAGGGGTGAGCTACGAGCAGTACTTC
CASSSATGVSYEQYF
>TRBV19|-|TRBD1|TRBJ2-1
TGTGCCAGTCGGGACAGGAATTCAAGGGGTGAGCAGTTCTTC
CASRDRNSRGEQFF
>TRBV28|-|TRBD1|TRBJ1-1
TGTGCCAGCAGTTTTCCCGCAGGGGGCGAGACTGAAGCTTTCTTT
CASSFPAGGETEAFF
>TRBV30|few|-|TRBJ1-6
TGTGCCTGGAGAGAGGGGGGTTCACCCCTCCACTTT
CAWREGGSPLHF
>TRBV10-3|-|-|TRBJ1-6
TGTGCCATCAGTGATTCGTATTTGGGCGACAATTCACCCCTCCACTTT
CAISDSYLGDNSPLHF
>TRBV28|-|TRBD1|TRBJ2-7
TGTGCCAGCGCCTACCCGGGGACAGGGGGCTACGAGCAGTACTTC
CASAYPGTGGYEQYF
>TRBV5-1|once|-|TRBJ1-2
TGCGCCAGCAGCTTGGGGCAGGAGACGCCTCCGACCCGCTATGGCTACACCTTC
CASSLGQETPPTRYGYTF
>TRBV9|-|-|TRBJ2-7
TGTGCCAGCAGCGTAGCTATTTTGGGGGAGCAGTACTTC
CASSVAILGEQYF
>TRBV19|-|TRBD2|TRBJ2-1
TGTGCCAGTAGAAAACCACTAGCGGGGGGGCTAGGTGATGAGCAGTTCTTC
CASRKPLAGGLGDEQFF
>TRBV19|-|-|TRBJ1-4
TGTGCCAGTAGCACCAGTGAAAAACTGTTTTTT
CASSTSEKLFF
>TRBV2|-|-|TRBJ1-2
TGTGCCAGCAGTGCCCGGACCTATGGCTACACCTTC
CASSARTYGYTF
>TRBV6-1|-|TRBD2|TRBJ2-1
TGTGCCAGCAGTCCGGGAGGGTCGAGGGAGCAGTTCTTC
CASSPGGSREQFF
>TRBV18|-|TRBD1|TRBJ1-2
TGTGCCAGCTCACCTAACAGGGGAAGAGAGGGCTACACCTTC
CASSPNRGREGYTF
>TRBV5-1|once|-|TRBJ1-5
TGCGCCAGCAGCTTGGATGGAGGGGGGGACCAGCCCCAGCATTTT
CASSLDGGGDQPQHF
>TRBV7-6|-|-|TRBJ2-2
TGTGCCAGCAGCTTAGTTGGGGAGCTGTTTTTT
CASSLVGELFF